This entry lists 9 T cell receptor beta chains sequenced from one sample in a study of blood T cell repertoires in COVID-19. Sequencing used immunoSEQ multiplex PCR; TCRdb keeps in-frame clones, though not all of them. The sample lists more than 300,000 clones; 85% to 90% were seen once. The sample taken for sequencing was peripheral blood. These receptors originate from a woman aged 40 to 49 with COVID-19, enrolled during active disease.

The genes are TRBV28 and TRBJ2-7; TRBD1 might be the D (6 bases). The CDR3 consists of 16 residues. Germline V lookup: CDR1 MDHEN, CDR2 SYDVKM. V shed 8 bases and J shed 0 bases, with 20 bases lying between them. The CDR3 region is CASPPSTGPSSYEQYF. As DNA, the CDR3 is TGTGCCAGCCCGCCTTCTACAGGGCCAAGCTCCTACGAGCAGTACTTC. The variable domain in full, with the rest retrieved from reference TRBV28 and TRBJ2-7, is DVKVTQSSRYLVKRTGEKVFLECVQDMDHENMFWYRQDPGLGLRLIYFSYDVKMKEKGDIPEGYSVSREKKERFSLILESASTNQTSMYLCASPPSTGPSSYEQYFGPGTRLTVT.

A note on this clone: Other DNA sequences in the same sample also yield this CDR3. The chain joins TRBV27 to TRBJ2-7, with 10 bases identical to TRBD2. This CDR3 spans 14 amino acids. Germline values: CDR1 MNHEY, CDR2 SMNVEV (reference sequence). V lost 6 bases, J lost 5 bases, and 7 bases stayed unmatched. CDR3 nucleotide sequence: TGTGCCAGCAGGCTTATAGCGGGAGGAGACGAGCAGTACTTC. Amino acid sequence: CASRLIAGGDEQYF.

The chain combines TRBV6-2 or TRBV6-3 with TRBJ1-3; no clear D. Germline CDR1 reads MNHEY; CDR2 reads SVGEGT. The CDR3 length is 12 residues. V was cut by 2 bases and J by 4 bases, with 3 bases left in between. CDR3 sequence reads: CASSYLGNTIYF. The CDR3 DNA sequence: TGTGCCAGCAGTTACCTCGGAAACACCATATATTTT.

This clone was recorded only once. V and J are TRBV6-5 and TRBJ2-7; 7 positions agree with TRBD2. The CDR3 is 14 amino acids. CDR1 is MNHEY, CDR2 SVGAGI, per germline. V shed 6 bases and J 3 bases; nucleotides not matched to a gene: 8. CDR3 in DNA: TGTGCCAGCAGCCTAGCGGATGACATCTACGAGCAGTACTTC. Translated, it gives CASSLADDIYEQYF.

For the CDR3, the DNA is TGTGCCAGCAGAAAGTTGTGGGACAGGGGTAGTTCTCTCTATGGCTACACCTTC. Its translation is CASRKLWDRGSSLYGYTF. The chain employs TRBV27 and TRBJ1-2; TRBD1 aligns across 10 bases. Trimming removed 6 bases from V and 4 bases from J; junction bases left unmatched: 17. Germline V gives CDR1 MNHEY, CDR2 SMNVEV (reference sequence). This CDR3 is built from 18 residues.

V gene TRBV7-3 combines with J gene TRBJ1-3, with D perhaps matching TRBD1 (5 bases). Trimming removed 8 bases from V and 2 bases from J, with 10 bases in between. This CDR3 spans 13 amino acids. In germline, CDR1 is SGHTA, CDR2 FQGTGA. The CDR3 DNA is TGTGCCAGCTCACAGGTTCCTGGAAACACCATATATTTT. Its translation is CASSQVPGNTIYF.

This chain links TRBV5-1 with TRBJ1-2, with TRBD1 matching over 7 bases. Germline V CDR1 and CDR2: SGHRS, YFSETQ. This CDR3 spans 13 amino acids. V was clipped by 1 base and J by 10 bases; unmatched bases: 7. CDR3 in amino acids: CASSLTDREDYTF. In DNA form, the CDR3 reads TGCGCCAGCAGCTTGACTGACAGGGAGGACTACACCTTC.

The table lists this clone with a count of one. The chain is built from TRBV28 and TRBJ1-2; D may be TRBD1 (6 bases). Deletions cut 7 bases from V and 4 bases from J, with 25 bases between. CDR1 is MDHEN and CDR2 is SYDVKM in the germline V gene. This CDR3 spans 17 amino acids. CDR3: CASNYNIAGPRGYGYTF. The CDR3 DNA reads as TGTGCCAGCAACTACAATATCGCAGGCCCCAGGGGCTATGGCTACACCTTC.

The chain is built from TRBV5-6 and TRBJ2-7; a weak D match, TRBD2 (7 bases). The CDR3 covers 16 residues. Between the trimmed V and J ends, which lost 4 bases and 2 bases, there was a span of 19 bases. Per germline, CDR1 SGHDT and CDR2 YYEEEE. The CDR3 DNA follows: TGTGCCAGCAGCCCGGGGGGCGGTTTTCCGGCCTACGAGCAGTACTTC. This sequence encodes CASSPGGGFPAYEQYF.